The present T cell receptor beta chain was sequenced within a study of shared clonotypes between healthy human individuals. Study context: Per donor, CD8 memory used one plate, CD8 naive used two, CD4 memory used three and CD4 naive used three.

Study outcomes and limitations: Some naive CD4 clonotypes, about 5.5%, turned up in common across a few donors. Despite large depth, rarefaction showed incomplete sorted-subset sequencing. An effect of sequencing depth on clonotype sharing among donors was expected.

To note about this clone: Its target is unknown.

The germline gives CDR1 GTSNPN, CDR2 SVGIG (reference sequence). This CDR3 has 14 amino acids. Trimming cost V 2 bases and J 4 bases; bases outside gene matches: 7. TCRdb's table, derived via immunoSEQ multiplex PCR, lists solely in-frame clones and lacks some. The table lists hundreds of thousands of clones, less than 80% of them singletons. The genes are TRBV30 and TRBJ2-7, with 8 nucleotides matching TRBD1. What was sequenced was memory CD4+ T cells sorted from blood. Subset specified: CD45RA-negative fraction. The clonotype originates from a woman between 25 and 40 years old in good health. The CDR3 is CAWSYGQGTYEQYF. Written as DNA, the CDR3 is TGTGCCTGGAGTTATGGACAGGGTACATACGAGCAGTACTTC.